This T cell receptor (beta chain) was observed in a study of T cell responses to AZD1222 COVID-19 vaccine. Only in-frame clones appear in the TCRdb table, and some are missing; sequencing was by immunoSEQ multiplex PCR. The sample has around 120,000 clones; approximately 85% are singletons. CDR3 length: 18 amino acids. Trimming shortened V by 0 bases and J by 0 bases, and 16 bases separated the two germline ends. CDR1 is LGHNA, CDR2 YSLEER, per germline. The chain joins TRBV4-3 to TRBJ2-3, with a possible D match to TRBD2 (6 bases). The sequence was collected from an adult in good health. Source: peripheral blood, taken on day 0 of MenACWY control vaccination. Here the CDR3 DNA reads TGCGCCAGCAGCCAAGATGCGGCTCGCGGGGAAAGCACAGATACGCAGTATTTT. Its protein is CASSQDAARGESTDTQYF.